This T cell receptor beta chain was identified in a study of T cell clonality in common variable immunodeficiency. Study findings and constraints: In common variable immunodeficiency, TCR beta chains reportedly carried fewer deletions and N-nucleotide insertions. Compared with controls, CVID subjects had fewer shared TCRbeta clones.

Patients had low serum IgG, IgA and/or IgM and specific antibody deficiency. Only in-frame clones appear in the TCRdb table, and some are missing; sequencing was by immunoSEQ multiplex PCR. Recorded here are roughly 25,000 clones, none singletons. This clone was counted many times. Its antigen remains unidentified. The sample was peripheral blood mononuclear cells. This TCR derives from a human donor with common variable immunodeficiency.

CDR3 amino acids: CASAETGDVDTQYF. Incomplete CDR3 DNA: TGTGCTAGTGCCGAGACAGGGGACGTAGATACG. The chain combines TRBV12-5 with TRBJ2-3; TRBD1 aligns across 8 bases. The DNA ends 3 residues before the CDR3 does, and the rest of the CDR3 is filled in from the germline J gene. The CDR3 has 14 residues. The ends lost 7 bases at V and 5 bases at J; junction bases unmatched: 8. The V gene's germline CDR1 is LGHNT and CDR2 FRNRAP.